The 16 T cell receptor beta chains given below trace back to one sample, sequenced in a study of post-analysis software for immune sequencing data. cDNA libraries for TCR beta contained unique molecular identifiers. TCRdb re-called the PCR reads with MiXCR, one entry per CDR3 protein. The sample carries hundreds of thousands of distinct CDR3 sequences, roughly a third recorded once. Which antigens these TCRs recognize remains unknown. General study results and limits: Controls had lower frequencies than patients of a handful of TRBV segments, which included TRBV5-6, TRBV5-1 and TRBV20-1.

Sequences were obtained from blood. These receptors all come from a girl aged 5-17 years with multiple sclerosis.

This clonotype was counted many times. The CDR3 DNA reads as TGTGCCAGCAGTGGGACGGAGACAGTTTTAAGCTCCTATAATTCACCCCTCCACTTT. Amino acids: CASSGTETVLSSYNSPLHF. The chain joins TRBV6-1 to TRBJ1-6; the D gene is possibly TRBD1 (5 bases). The germline V gene has CDR1 MNHNS and CDR2 SASEGT. Deletions cut 4 bases from V and 0 bases from J, with 19 bases between. The CDR3 runs to 19 residues.

The table lists this clonotype with a few counts. This rearrangement joins TRBV20-1 to TRBJ1-5; D is ambiguous. The CDR3 runs to 16 residues. V was clipped by 5 bases and J by 0 bases, with 17 bases between them. Germline loops: CDR1 DFQATT, CDR2 SNEGSKA (reference sequence). DNA for the CDR3: TGCAGTGCTTCGGGAGGAGGATTATATAGCAATCAGCCCCAGCATTTT. This sequence encodes CSASGGGLYSNQPQHF.

V usage is TRBV20-1 and J usage is TRBJ1-1; D not certain. The V end lost 4 bases, the J end lost 8 bases, and 17 bases lay between the germline ends. This CDR3 has 13 amino acids. The germline V gene has CDR1 DFQATT and CDR2 SNEGSKA (reference sequence). The CDR3 loop is CSAILSRFREAFF. CDR3 sequence (DNA): TGCAGTGCTATCCTTTCGAGGTTTAGGGAAGCTTTCTTT.

This clonotype has a handful of counts. The chain combines TRBV10-2 with TRBJ2-3, with D unclear. The CDR3 has 16 amino acids. The V gene's germline CDR1 is WSHSY and CDR2 SAAADI. The V end lost 4 bases, the J end lost 2 bases, and 16 bases lay between the germline ends. The CDR3 region has the DNA TGCGCCAGCAGTGGCCGGATTTCGACCATCACAGATACGCAGTATTTT. Amino acid sequence: CASSGRISTITDTQYF.

V is TRBV7-2 and J is TRBJ2-7; 9 bases match TRBD1. Per the germline V gene, CDR1 is SGHTA and CDR2 is FQGNSA. Trimming at V came to 2 bases and at J to 3 bases, leaving 14 bases not matched to a gene. The CDR3 totals 18 residues. The chain's CDR3 is CASSLTGQGIFGRYEQYF. Here the CDR3 DNA reads TGTGCCAGCAGCTTAACGGGACAGGGAATCTTCGGGCGCTACGAGCAGTACTTC.

This clonotype was recorded many times. The chain combines TRBV3-1 with TRBJ2-1, with D uncertain. The V end was cut by 3 bases, the J end by 12 bases, with 15 bases between. From germline, CDR1 is LGHDT and CDR2 YNNKEL (reference sequence). This CDR3 region has 13 residues. In DNA, the CDR3 is TGTGCCAGCAGCCAGAAAGTCTCCGTCTCGCAGTTCTTC. This sequence encodes CASSQKVSVSQFF.

Many counts were recorded for this clonotype. The chain recombines TRBV7-9 with TRBJ2-1; 11 bases are a match to TRBD2. Germline V gives CDR1 SEHNR, CDR2 FQNEAQ (reference sequence). This CDR3 contains 15 residues. J was trimmed by 2 bases and V by 10 bases; bases with no gene match: 7. CDR3 in amino acids: CATRLAGTAYNEQFF. The CDR3 DNA follows: TGTGCCACCCGACTAGCGGGGACCGCCTACAATGAGCAGTTCTTC.

This clonotype was found a few times. This may come from a read error, since a much larger clone is one base off. The chain links TRBV3-1 to TRBJ2-7; D could derive from TRBD1 or TRBD2 (5 bases each). CDR1 is LGHDT and CDR2 is YNNKEL in the germline V gene (reference sequence). The CDR3 runs to 15 residues. The ends were cut back, 4 bases at V and 7 bases at J, with 20 bases in the middle. The CDR3 DNA is TGTGCCAGCAGCCGAGGGGATGGCGCCTACAATGAGCAGTACTTC. Encoded protein: CASSRGDGAYNEQYF.

This clonotype showed up just a few times. This rearrangement joins TRBV29-1 to TRBJ1-2; 7 positions match TRBD1. The CDR3 is made up of 12 amino acids. The trim removed 5 bases at V and 14 bases at J, leaving 14 bases unmatched. Germline CDR1 is SQVTM and CDR2 is ANQGSEA. The CDR3 DNA follows: TGCAGCGTTATTATCCAGGGGGACTCGGGGACCTTC. Its protein is CSVIIQGDSGTF.

This clonotype was recorded a few times. One end of the junction is discordant with germline, which a read error may explain. The rearrangement joins TRBV6-5 to TRBJ1-5; tentatively, D is TRBD1 (5 bases). CDR1 is MNHEY, CDR2 SVGAGI, per germline. The CDR3 runs to 16 residues. The CDR3 spells CAGSYSGSNSNQPQHF. Written as DNA, the CDR3 is TGTGCCGGCAGCTACTCAGGGAGCAATAGCAATCAGCCCCAGCATTTT.

This clonotype was counted only a few times. A read error is possible here, since a much larger clone lies one base away. V gene TRBV6-6 combines with J gene TRBJ2-5, with D possibly being TRBD1 (6 bases). Germline values: CDR1 MNHNY, CDR2 SVGAGI (reference sequence). V dropped 2 bases and J dropped 11 bases, with 18 bases sitting between them. The CDR3 sequence is 14 residues long. CDR3 sequence (DNA): TGTGCCAGCAGTTACGAGACAGGTGCCCATGAGCAGTACTTC. It specifies CASSYETGAHEQYF.

This clonotype was seen ten or more times. V is TRBV4-1 and J is TRBJ2-3; 7 bases are shared with TRBD1. CDR1 is MGHRA, CDR2 YSYEKL, per germline. The length of the CDR3 is 16 residues. V was pared by 0 bases and J by 6 bases, with 9 bases of the junction left unmatched. The CDR3: CASSQDWYRGSDTQYF. CDR3 in DNA: TGCGCCAGCAGCCAAGATTGGTACAGGGGATCGGATACGCAGTATTTT.

The chain joins TRBV12-5 to TRBJ2-1, with TRBD2 matching over 8 bases. The CDR3 has 15 residues. V lost 8 bases, J lost 2 bases, and 8 bases stayed unmatched. Germline V gene lookup returns CDR1 LGHNT and CDR2 FRNRAP. The CDR3: CASPPGGGTYNEQFF. In DNA, the CDR3 is TGTGCTAGTCCCCCGGGCGGGGGGACCTACAATGAGCAGTTCTTC. Variable domain in full (rest from reference TRBV12-5 and TRBJ2-1): DARVTQTPRHKVTEMGQEVTMRCQPILGHNTVFWYRQTMMQGLELLAYFRNRAPLDDSGMPKDRFSAEMPDATLATLKIQPSEPRDSAVYFCASPPGGGTYNEQFFGPGTRLTVL.

The chain has TRBV27 and TRBJ2-5; D tentatively reads TRBD1 or TRBD2 (5 bases each). Germline values: CDR1 MNHEY, CDR2 SMNVEV (reference sequence). With 6 bases removed from V and 11 bases from J, the gap between germline ends came to 16 bases. This CDR3 comprises 12 residues. Here the CDR3 reads CASSTRGNKQYF. In DNA, the CDR3 is TGTGCCAGCAGCACCCGGGGCAATAAGCAGTACTTC.

The chain recombines TRBV5-1 with TRBJ1-1; 9 bases fit TRBD1. The CDR3 runs 17 residues. The junction had 13 bases not matched to a gene; V was cut back by 5 bases and J by 2 bases. Germline V lookup: CDR1 SGHRS, CDR2 YFSETQ. The CDR3 loop is CASRVAGTGIKNTEAFF. CDR3 nucleotide sequence: TGCGCCAGCAGGGTCGCCGGGACAGGGATAAAAAACACTGAAGCTTTCTTT.

The table lists this clonotype with many counts. This sequence joins TRBV27 and TRBJ2-7; D is unclear. This CDR3 has 14 amino acids. Per germline, CDR1 MNHEY and CDR2 SMNVEV (reference sequence). Deletions cut 5 bases from V and 3 bases from J, with 14 bases between. CDR3 loop: CASSTSGRNYEQYF. The CDR3 coding sequence is TGTGCCAGCAGTACATCAGGACGGAACTACGAGCAGTACTTC.